Listed below are T cell receptor beta chains from one sample, sequenced in a study of T cells in Graves' hyperthyroidism and ophthalmopathy. Via MiXCR, TCRdb re-called the multiplex PCR reads, giving one row per CDR3 protein. In the table there are 600,000 to 800,000 distinct CDR3 sequences, approximately 40% of which are singletons. The sequenced sample was blood. These receptors all stem from a middle-aged woman with Graves' hyperthyroidism. Each CDR3 is given with its conserved first and last residue. D genes are given only for firm matches. Rows give clone size only sometimes, using once, few, many, or a class for an expanded clone.

CDR3: CASSPSVTLNTGELFF; DNA: TGTGCCAGCAGCCCTTCCGTAACGTTGAACACCGGGGAGCTGTTTTTT; size: NA; V: TRBV7-9; D: NA; J: TRBJ2-2
CDR3: CASSEFRSYGYTF; DNA: TGCGCCAGCAGTGAATTTAGGTCCTATGGCTACACCTTC; size: many; V: TRBV10-2; D: NA; J: TRBJ1-2
CDR3: CASSENNQPQHF; DNA: TGTGCCAGCAGCGAAAATAATCAGCCCCAGCATTTT; size: many; V: TRBV7-2; D: NA; J: TRBJ1-5
CDR3: CASSVPGRSGRDTQYF; DNA: TGTGCCAGCAGTGTCCCAGGACGGAGCGGGAGAGATACGCAGTATTTT; size: NA; V: TRBV2; D: TRBD2; J: TRBJ2-3
CDR3: CASSLAGRQGVGYTF; DNA: TGTGCCAGCAGTTTAGCGGGTCGACAGGGAGTTGGCTACACCTTC; size: few; V: TRBV12-3/TRBV12-4; D: TRBD1; J: TRBJ1-2
CDR3: CAIRQDREYGYTF; DNA: TGTGCCATCAGGCAGGACAGGGAGTATGGCTACACCTTC; size: NA; V: TRBV10-3; D: TRBD1; J: TRBJ1-2
CDR3: CASSSLHGGYTF; DNA: TGTGCCAGCAGTTCCCTCCATGGGGGCTACACCTTC; size: many; V: TRBV2; D: NA; J: TRBJ1-2
CDR3: CASSHGQGLDYGYTF; DNA: TGTGCCAGCAGCCACGGACAGGGGCTTGACTATGGCTACACCTTC; size: many; V: TRBV7-2; D: TRBD1; J: TRBJ1-2
CDR3: CSVEDSRGSNNYGYTF; DNA: TGCAGCGTTGAAGATTCTCGGGGTTCCAATAACTATGGCTACACCTTC; size: few; V: TRBV29-1; D: NA; J: TRBJ1-2
CDR3: CASSLAGLDYEQYF; DNA: TGTGCCAGCAGCTTGGCGGGACTAGACTACGAGCAGTACTTC; size: NA; V: TRBV5-8; D: TRBD2; J: TRBJ2-7
CDR3: CASRIDHGVETQYF; DNA: TGCGCCAGCAGAATCGACCACGGGGTGGAGACCCAGTACTTC; size: NA; V: TRBV5-1; D: NA; J: TRBJ2-5
CDR3: CASSPMTGNTGELFF; DNA: TGTGCCAGCAGCCCGATGACAGGGAACACCGGGGAGCTGTTTTTT; size: NA; V: TRBV7-9; D: NA; J: TRBJ2-2
CDR3: CASSHGPLRRPQHF; DNA: TGTGCCAGCAGCCACGGTCCTTTGCGGCGGCCCCAGCATTTT; size: many; V: TRBV7-8; D: NA; J: TRBJ1-5
CDR3: CASREQDGDTEAFF; DNA: TGTGCCAGCAGAGAACAGGACGGAGACACTGAAGCTTTCTTT; size: many; V: TRBV6-5; D: NA; J: TRBJ1-1
CDR3: CSVLIGTVNTEAFF; DNA: TGCAGCGTTCTCATTGGGACGGTGAACACTGAAGCTTTCTTT; size: many; V: TRBV29-1; D: NA; J: TRBJ1-1
CDR3: CASSTDRVVHGLHF; DNA: TGCGCCAGCAGCACCGACAGGGTCGTTCACGGGCTCCACTTT; size: many; V: TRBV5-1; D: TRBD1; J: TRBJ1-6
CDR3: CASSPPGTAGNTIYF; DNA: TGTGCCAGCAGCCCACCGGGTACTGCCGGAAACACCATATATTTT; size: NA; V: TRBV14; D: NA; J: TRBJ1-3
CDR3: CASSPGTGVNQPQHF; DNA: TGCGCCAGCAGCCCGGGGACAGGGGTTAACCAGCCCCAGCATTTT; size: many; V: TRBV5-1; D: TRBD1; J: TRBJ1-5
CDR3: CASTRTARTNTEAFF; DNA: TGTGCCAGCACCCGGACAGCCCGAACTAACACTGAAGCTTTCTTT; size: NA; V: TRBV3-1; D: NA; J: TRBJ1-1
CDR3: CASSYIPDPTNTEAFF; DNA: TGTGCCAGCAGTTACATCCCAGACCCCACGAACACTGAAGCTTTCTTT; size: NA; V: TRBV6-2/TRBV6-3; D: NA; J: TRBJ1-1
CDR3: CASSWASYTGELFF; DNA: TGCGCCAGCAGCTGGGCATCCTACACCGGGGAGCTGTTTTTT; size: NA; V: TRBV5-1; D: NA; J: TRBJ2-2
CDR3: CASRSTGTGGFNQPQHF; DNA: TGTGCCAGCAGATCTACCGGGACAGGGGGCTTCAATCAGCCCCAGCATTTT; size: NA; V: TRBV7-2; D: TRBD1; J: TRBJ1-5
CDR3: CASRTRGARTEAFF; DNA: TGTGCCAGCAGGACTAGGGGGGCTCGGACTGAAGCTTTCTTT; size: NA; V: TRBV10-3; D: NA; J: TRBJ1-1
CDR3: CASSLNWRQPSTSYEQYF; DNA: TGCGCCAGCAGCCTCAACTGGCGGCAGCCTTCCACAAGCTACGAGCAGTACTTC; size: NA; V: TRBV5-1; D: NA; J: TRBJ2-7
CDR3: CASSLFSGPSNQPQHF; DNA: TGTGCCAGCAGTTTATTTTCCGGACCTAGCAATCAGCCCCAGCATTTT; size: NA; V: TRBV28; D: NA; J: TRBJ1-5
CDR3: CASSPPGQGAGYTF; DNA: TGTGCCAGCAGCCCTCCGGGACAGGGGGCTGGCTACACCTTC; size: few; V: TRBV12-3/TRBV12-4; D: TRBD1; J: TRBJ1-2
CDR3: CASSLYSHSNQPQHF; DNA: TGTGCCAGCAGTTTGTACAGCCATAGCAATCAGCCCCAGCATTTT; size: many; V: TRBV12-3/TRBV12-4; D: NA; J: TRBJ1-5
CDR3: CASSVGLAGVDTQYF; DNA: TGTGCTAGCAGCGTGGGACTAGCGGGAGTGGATACGCAGTATTTT; size: NA; V: TRBV7-7; D: TRBD2; J: TRBJ2-3
CDR3: CASFPVAGSIVSSYEQYF; DNA: TGTGCCAGCTTTCCTGTGGCGGGATCTATCGTGAGCTCCTACGAGCAGTACTTC; size: NA; V: TRBV9; D: NA; J: TRBJ2-7
CDR3: CASSLAGTGGSRYQPQHF; DNA: TGTGCCAGCAGCTTAGCCGGGACAGGGGGCTCTCGGTATCAGCCCCAGCATTTT; size: NA; V: TRBV7-9; D: TRBD1; J: TRBJ1-5
CDR3: CASSITRDGGELFF; DNA: TGTGCCAGTAGTATCACCCGCGACGGCGGGGAGCTGTTTTTT; size: NA; V: TRBV19; D: NA; J: TRBJ2-2
CDR3: CAISKGAAGANVLTF; DNA: TGTGCCATCAGTAAGGGCGCCGCTGGGGCCAACGTCCTGACTTTC; size: few; V: TRBV10-3; D: NA; J: TRBJ2-6
CDR3: CALGPGATDTGELFF; DNA: TGTGCCCTAGGCCCCGGGGCGACGGACACCGGGGAGCTGTTTTTT; size: many; V: TRBV10-3; D: NA; J: TRBJ2-2
CDR3: CASSQDSPGGYTF; DNA: TGTGCCAGCAGCCAGGACAGTCCGGGTGGCTACACCTTC; size: few; V: TRBV6-5; D: NA; J: TRBJ1-2
CDR3: CASTPEGGAGELFF; DNA: TGTGCCAGCACCCCGGAGGGGGGAGCCGGGGAGCTGTTTTTT; size: NA; V: TRBV7-2; D: NA; J: TRBJ2-2
CDR3: CASSQRNKPGPTYEQYF; DNA: TGTGCCAGCAGCCAAAGGAACAAGCCCGGGCCCACCTACGAGCAGTACTTC; size: NA; V: TRBV9; D: NA; J: TRBJ2-7
CDR3: CSANIAGGPWETQYF; DNA: TGCAGTGCCAACATAGCGGGGGGGCCTTGGGAGACCCAGTACTTC; size: many; V: TRBV20-1; D: TRBD2; J: TRBJ2-5
CDR3: CAISDSGRGELFF; DNA: TGTGCCATCAGTGACTCTGGCAGGGGGGAGCTGTTTTTT; size: NA; V: TRBV10-3; D: NA; J: TRBJ2-2
CDR3: CASSLRGDVHGYTF; DNA: TGTGCCAGCAGCTTGCGGGGGGATGTGCATGGCTACACCTTC; size: NA; V: TRBV7-9; D: NA; J: TRBJ1-2
CDR3: CASSRGTSEGFDEQYF; DNA: TGTGCCAGCAGCCGAGGGACTAGTGAGGGTTTCGACGAGCAGTACTTC; size: NA; V: TRBV7-2; D: TRBD2; J: TRBJ2-7
CDR3: CSPARKVLSGRWADYGYTF; DNA: TGCAGCCCGGCCCGAAAGGTCTTGTCGGGTCGTTGGGCGGACTATGGCTACACCTTC; size: few; V: TRBV20-1; D: NA; J: TRBJ1-2
CDR3: CASSLLRDSYEQYF; DNA: TGTGCCAGCTCTCTTCTGAGGGACTCCTACGAGCAGTACTTC; size: few; V: TRBV19; D: NA; J: TRBJ2-7
CDR3: CASSWAGAREQYF; DNA: TGTGCCAGCAGCTGGGCAGGTGCGCGCGAGCAGTACTTC; size: NA; V: TRBV11-2; D: NA; J: TRBJ2-7
CDR3: CASSTGPSPGNTIYF; DNA: TGTGCCAGCAGTACGGGTCCTTCTCCTGGAAACACCATATATTTT; size: few; V: TRBV6-5; D: NA; J: TRBJ1-3
CDR3: CASILTTGRRNQPQHF; DNA: TGTGCCAGCATCCTAACGACAGGGCGAAGAAATCAGCCCCAGCATTTT; size: NA; V: TRBV12-3/TRBV12-4; D: TRBD1; J: TRBJ1-5
CDR3: CASRDTNEKLFF; DNA: TGTGCCAGCCGGGACACTAATGAAAAACTGTTTTTT; size: NA; V: TRBV6-5; D: NA; J: TRBJ1-4
CDR3: CASSPWDSTEAFF; DNA: TGTGCCAGCAGCCCTTGGGACAGCACTGAAGCTTTCTTT; size: NA; V: TRBV7-2; D: TRBD1; J: TRBJ1-1
CDR3: CANSVGVLSTLHF; DNA: TGTGCCAACAGCGTGGGGGTTCTGTCGACCCTCCACTTT; size: NA; V: TRBV10-3; D: NA; J: TRBJ1-6
CDR3: CASRPGQSHAQAQYF; DNA: TGTGCCAGCAGACCCGGACAGTCCCACGCTCAGGCCCAGTACTTC; size: many; V: TRBV2; D: NA; J: TRBJ2-5
CDR3: CASSFSDREGQPQHF; DNA: TGTGCCAGCAGTTTCTCCGACAGGGAGGGGCAGCCCCAGCATTTT; size: NA; V: TRBV12-3/TRBV12-4; D: TRBD1; J: TRBJ1-5
CDR3: CASSPIGAGQPQHF; DNA: TGTGCCAGCAGTCCCATCGGGGCCGGTCAGCCCCAGCATTTT; size: many; V: TRBV6-5; D: NA; J: TRBJ1-5
CDR3: CSATEGARSEASF; DNA: TGCAGTGCTACTGAGGGGGCGAGGTCTGAAGCTTCCTTT; size: NA; V: TRBV20-1; D: TRBD1; J: TRBJ1-1
CDR3: CASSYFGTANTEASF; DNA: TGTGCCAGCAGTTACTTCGGGACAGCTAACACTGAAGCTTCCTTT; size: NA; V: TRBV6-5; D: TRBD1; J: TRBJ1-1
CDR3: CASMSGIAGTDTQYF; DNA: TGTGCCAGCATGTCTGGAATAGCGGGCACAGATACGCAGTATTTT; size: NA; V: TRBV6-2/TRBV6-3; D: NA; J: TRBJ2-3
CDR3: CASFSGANVLTF; DNA: TGTGCCAGTTTCTCTGGGGCCAACGTCCTGACTTTC; size: NA; V: TRBV28; D: NA; J: TRBJ2-6
CDR3: CASSELAERMGTQYF; DNA: TGTGCCAGCAGTGAGCTAGCGGAGCGAATGGGGACCCAGTACTTC; size: many; V: TRBV2; D: TRBD2; J: TRBJ2-5
CDR3: CASSVGSGSEAFF; DNA: TGTGCCAGCAGCGTGGGATCGGGGTCCGAAGCTTTCTTT; size: few; V: TRBV5-6; D: NA; J: TRBJ1-1